The clone carrying this T cell receptor (beta chain) occurred once. Its target is unknown. Some clones are missing from TCRdb's copy, which holds only in-frame ones; the method was immunoSEQ multiplex PCR. The sample yields 400,000 to 450,000 clones, less than 95% seen once. The sample belongs to a study of Ad26.COV2.S vaccination and SARS-CoV-2 variants. Study-level background: Each vaccinee took Ad26.COV2.S intramuscularly, once or twice 56 days apart.

Germline V gene data show CDR1 as SGHRS and CDR2 as YFSETQ. This CDR3 contains 13 residues. Trimming shortened V by 5 bases and J by 5 bases, and 12 bases separated the two germline ends. Study conclusions and caveats: For non-spike TCRs, breadth in vaccine recipients resembled that in placebo recipients. Placebo recipients showed lower spike-specific TCR breadth than vaccinees.

Treatment meaning: roughly 19 received Ad26.COV2.S at low or high dose, single or two shots; about 5 received placebo; per-sample allocation not given. Repertoires come from day 63 after the first vaccine or placebo injection. Vaccination used an Ad26 vector expressing Wuhan-strain SARS-CoV-2 spike. The chain combines TRBV5-1 with TRBJ2-3; D might be TRBD1 (6 bases). The material was peripheral blood, obtained in a trial of Ad26.COV2.S vaccine versus placebo. The source is a person between 18 and 60 years old who received the Ad26.COV2.S COVID-19 vaccine or a placebo. CDR3 protein: CASSSNREDTQYF. CDR3 nucleotides: TGCGCCAGCAGTAGCAACAGGGAAGATACGCAGTATTTT.